This T cell receptor beta chain was sequenced during a study of siplizumab effects on memory and regulatory T cells. Turning to the study itself: Reactions of mixed lymphocytes were paired, with siplizumab at approximately 1 ug/mL or without drug.

Concerning this clone itself: Its antigen is still unknown.

The CDR3 extends over 15 amino acids. Germline loops: CDR1 MGHRA, CDR2 YSYEKL. Deletions cut 0 bases from V and 7 bases from J, with 12 bases between. It was approximately 9.8 x 10^4 TCR templates that were assayed per sample. Assay: immunoSEQ multiplex PCR; the TCRdb copy retains only in-frame clones and omits some. Counted here are over 7,500 clones, around 40% occurring once; the ten biggest clones make up 8% to 9%. Cells of the mixed lymphocyte reaction were cocultured at 37 degrees C for roughly six days. The study, taken as a whole, reports: An assignable phenotype, naive or memory, was missing from roughly 77-94% of proliferating CD4+ or CD8+ clones. To unstimulated subsets, only a minor fraction of alloreactive clones could be mapped.

This clonotype originated in a human donor in good health; the cells came from an allogeneic mixed lymphocyte reaction. V and J are TRBV4-1 and TRBJ1-4; tentatively, D is TRBD1 (6 bases). The sequencing sample was made of CFSE-low (dividing) CD4+ T cells sorted from an allogeneic mixed lymphocyte reaction. CDR3 region: CASSQDPGAREKLFF. The CDR3 nucleotides read TGCGCCAGCAGCCAAGATCCGGGGGCGCGTGAAAAACTGTTTTTT.